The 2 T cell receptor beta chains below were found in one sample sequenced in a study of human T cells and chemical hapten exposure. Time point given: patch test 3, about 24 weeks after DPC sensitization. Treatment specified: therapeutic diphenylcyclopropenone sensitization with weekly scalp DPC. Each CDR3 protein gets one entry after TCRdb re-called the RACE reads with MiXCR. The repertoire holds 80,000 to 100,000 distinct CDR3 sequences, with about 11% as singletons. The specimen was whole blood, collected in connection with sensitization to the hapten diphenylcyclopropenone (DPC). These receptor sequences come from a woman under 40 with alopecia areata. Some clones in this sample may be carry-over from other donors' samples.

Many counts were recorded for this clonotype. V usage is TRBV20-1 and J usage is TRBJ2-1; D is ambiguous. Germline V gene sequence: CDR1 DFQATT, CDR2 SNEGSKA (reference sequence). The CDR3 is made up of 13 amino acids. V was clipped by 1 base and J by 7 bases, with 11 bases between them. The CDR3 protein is CSARGERENEQFF. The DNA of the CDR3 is TGCAGTGCTAGAGGAGAGCGAGAAAATGAGCAGTTCTTC.

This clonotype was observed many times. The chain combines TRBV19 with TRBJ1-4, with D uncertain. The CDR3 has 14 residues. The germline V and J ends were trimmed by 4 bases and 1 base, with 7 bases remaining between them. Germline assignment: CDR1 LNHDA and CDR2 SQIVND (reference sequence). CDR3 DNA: TGTGCCAGTAGTACCGGAGGAACTAATGAAAAACTGTTTTTT. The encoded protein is CASSTGGTNEKLFF.